This T cell receptor beta chain was captured in a study of blood T cell repertoires in COVID-19. Per germline, CDR1 MNHEY and CDR2 SVGAGI. The CDR3 length is 13 residues. The V gene lost 5 bases and the J gene lost 6 bases, with 10 bases spanning the gap. This clone was found once. TCRdb's table, derived via immunoSEQ multiplex PCR, lists solely in-frame clones and lacks some. The table shows about 130,000 clones, with 70% to 90% occurring only once. The sequence was obtained from a man between 50 and 59 years old who had recovered from COVID-19. Input material: PBMCs or T cells enriched from blood (not recorded which). The V gene is TRBV6-5, the J gene TRBJ2-2; D possibly corresponds to TRBD2 (5 bases). CDR3 amino acids: CASSPSGAGELFF. CDR3 bases: TGTGCCAGCAGTCCCTCCGGGGCCGGGGAGCTGTTTTTT.